This TCR beta chain is from a study of blood T cell repertoires in COVID-19. Profiling relied on immunoSEQ multiplex PCR, and the TCRdb table lists in-frame clones only, not all of them. There are over 150,000 clones in the sample; roughly 80% occur only once, and approximately 3% lies in the top ten. Germline CDR1 reads SGHRS; CDR2 reads YFSETQ. This CDR3 comprises 12 residues. The trim removed 3 bases at V and 6 bases at J, leaving 1 base unmatched. The receptor comes from a man in his 70s with acute or convalescent COVID-19. This rearrangement joins TRBV5-1 to TRBJ1-2; 8 bases align to TRBD1. Sequenced sample: peripheral blood. The CDR3 loop is CASSSDRDGYTF. CDR3 DNA sequence: TGCGCCAGCAGCTCGGACAGGGATGGCTACACCTTC.